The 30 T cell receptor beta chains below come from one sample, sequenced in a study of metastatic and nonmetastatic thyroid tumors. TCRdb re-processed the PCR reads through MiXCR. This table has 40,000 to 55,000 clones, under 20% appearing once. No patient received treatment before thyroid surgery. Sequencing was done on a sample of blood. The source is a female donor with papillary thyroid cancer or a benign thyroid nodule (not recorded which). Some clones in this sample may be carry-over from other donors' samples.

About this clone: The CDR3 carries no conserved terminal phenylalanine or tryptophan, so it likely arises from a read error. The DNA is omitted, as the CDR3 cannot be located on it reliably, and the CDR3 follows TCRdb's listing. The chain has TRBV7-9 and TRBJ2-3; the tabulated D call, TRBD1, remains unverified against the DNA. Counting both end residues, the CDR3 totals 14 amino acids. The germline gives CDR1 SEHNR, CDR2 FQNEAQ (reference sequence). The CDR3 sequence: CASSRQGAADTHYC.

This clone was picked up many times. The CDR3 DNA follows: TGTGCCAGCAACAGACAGGGGGCTGGCACAGATACGCAGTATTTT. Protein: CASNRQGAGTDTQYF. The J gene is TRBJ2-3, the V gene TRBV2; TRBD1 aligns across 10 bases. This CDR3 is 15 amino acids long. Germline CDR1 reads SNHLY; CDR2 reads FYNNEI. Losses at the gene ends were 7 bases for V and 1 base for J; bases not matched to a gene: 5.

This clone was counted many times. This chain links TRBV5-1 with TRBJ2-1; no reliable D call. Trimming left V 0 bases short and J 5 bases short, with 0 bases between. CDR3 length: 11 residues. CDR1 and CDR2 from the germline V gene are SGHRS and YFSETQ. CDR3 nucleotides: TGCGCCAGCAGCTTGGACAATGAGCAGTTCTTC. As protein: CASSLDNEQFF.

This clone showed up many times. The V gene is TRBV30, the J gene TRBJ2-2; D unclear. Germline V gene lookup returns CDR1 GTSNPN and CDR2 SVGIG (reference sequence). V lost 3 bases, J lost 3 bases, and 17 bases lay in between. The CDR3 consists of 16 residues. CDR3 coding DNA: TGTGCCTGGAGAGGGCAGGAGCGTGTCTACACCGGGGAGCTGTTTTTT. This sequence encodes CAWRGQERVYTGELFF.

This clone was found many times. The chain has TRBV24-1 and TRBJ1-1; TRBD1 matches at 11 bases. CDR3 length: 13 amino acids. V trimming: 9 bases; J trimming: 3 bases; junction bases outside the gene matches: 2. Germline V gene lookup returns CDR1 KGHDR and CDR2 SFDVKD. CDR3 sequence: CATPGQGDTEAFF. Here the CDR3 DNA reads TGTGCCACCCCGGGACAGGGGGACACTGAAGCTTTCTTT.

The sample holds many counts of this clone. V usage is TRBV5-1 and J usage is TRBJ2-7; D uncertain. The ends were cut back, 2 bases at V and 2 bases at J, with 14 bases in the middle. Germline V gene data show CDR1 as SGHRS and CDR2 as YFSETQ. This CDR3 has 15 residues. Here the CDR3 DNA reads TGCGCCAGCAGCTTAAGACAAGGATATACCTACGAGCAGTACTTC. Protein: CASSLRQGYTYEQYF.

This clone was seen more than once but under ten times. The CDR3: CASGAGTGSSYEQYF. Here the CDR3 DNA reads TGTGCCAGCGGGGCCGGGACAGGTTCCTCCTACGAGCAGTACTTC. The chain joins TRBV2 to TRBJ2-7; 8 positions agree with TRBD1. Germline-derived CDR1 and CDR2 are SNHLY and FYNNEI. V lost 8 bases to trimming and J lost 0 bases; unmatched junction nucleotides: 9. This CDR3 region has 15 residues.

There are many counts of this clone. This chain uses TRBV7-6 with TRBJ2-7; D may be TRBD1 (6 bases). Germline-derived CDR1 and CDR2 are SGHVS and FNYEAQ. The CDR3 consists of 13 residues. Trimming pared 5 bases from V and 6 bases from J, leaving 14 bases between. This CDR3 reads CASSPRGWAEQYF. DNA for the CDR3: TGTGCCAGCAGCCCCAGGGGTTGGGCCGAGCAGTACTTC.

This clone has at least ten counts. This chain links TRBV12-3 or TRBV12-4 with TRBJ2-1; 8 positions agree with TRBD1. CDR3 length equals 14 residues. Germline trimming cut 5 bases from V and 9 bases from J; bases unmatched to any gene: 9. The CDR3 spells CASSDPGQALEQFF. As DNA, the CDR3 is TGTGCCAGCAGTGACCCGGGACAGGCTCTTGAGCAGTTCTTC.

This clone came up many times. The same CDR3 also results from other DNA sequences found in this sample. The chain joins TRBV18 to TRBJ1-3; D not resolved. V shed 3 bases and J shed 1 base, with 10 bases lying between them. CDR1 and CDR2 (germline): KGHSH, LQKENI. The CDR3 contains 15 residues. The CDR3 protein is CASSPTGPSGNTIYF. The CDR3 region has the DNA TGTGCCAGCTCACCCACCGGGCCATCTGGAAACACCATATATTTT.

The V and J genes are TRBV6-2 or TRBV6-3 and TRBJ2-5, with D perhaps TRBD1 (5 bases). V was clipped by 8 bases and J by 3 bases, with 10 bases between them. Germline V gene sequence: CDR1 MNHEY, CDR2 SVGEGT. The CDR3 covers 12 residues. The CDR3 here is CASAQVEETQYF. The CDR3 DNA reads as TGTGCCAGCGCACAGGTCGAAGAGACCCAGTACTTC.

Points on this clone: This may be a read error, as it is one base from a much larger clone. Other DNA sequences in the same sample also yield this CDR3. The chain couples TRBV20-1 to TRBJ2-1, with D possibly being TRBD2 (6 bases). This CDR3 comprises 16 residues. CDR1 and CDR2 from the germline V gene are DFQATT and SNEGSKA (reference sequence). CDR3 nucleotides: TGCAGTGCTAGACCCTTGCGGGGAGACACCTACAATGAGCAGTTCTTT. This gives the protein CSARPLRGDTYNEQFF.

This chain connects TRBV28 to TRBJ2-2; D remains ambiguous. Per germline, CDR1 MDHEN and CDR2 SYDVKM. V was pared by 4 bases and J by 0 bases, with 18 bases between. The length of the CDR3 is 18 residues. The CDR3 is CASSSPQVRFANTGELFF. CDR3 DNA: TGTGCCAGCAGTTCTCCCCAGGTGAGGTTTGCGAACACCGGGGAGCTGTTTTTT.

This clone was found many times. The DNA for the CDR3 is TGCGCCAGCAGCTCACAGGCGGTCAGCACAGATACGCAGTATTTT. Amino acid sequence: CASSSQAVSTDTQYF. This chain connects TRBV5-1 to TRBJ2-3, with TRBD1 as a possible D gene (5 bases). Trimming stripped 3 bases from V and 0 bases from J, with 11 bases between. Germline V gives CDR1 SGHRS, CDR2 YFSETQ. The CDR3 is made up of 15 amino acids.

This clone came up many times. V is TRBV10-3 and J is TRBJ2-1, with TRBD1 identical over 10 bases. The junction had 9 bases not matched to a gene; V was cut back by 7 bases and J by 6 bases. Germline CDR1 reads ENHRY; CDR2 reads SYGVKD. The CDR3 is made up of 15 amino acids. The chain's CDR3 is CAIKPGQGTPNEQFF. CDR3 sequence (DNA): TGTGCCATCAAACCGGGACAGGGGACTCCCAATGAGCAGTTCTTC.

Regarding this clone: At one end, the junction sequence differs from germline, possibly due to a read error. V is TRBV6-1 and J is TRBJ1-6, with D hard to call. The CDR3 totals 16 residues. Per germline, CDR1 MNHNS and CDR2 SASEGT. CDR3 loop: CASTQADHRYSSPLHF. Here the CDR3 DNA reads TGCGCCAGCACGCAGGCGGACCATCGCTATAGCTCACCCCTCCACTTT.

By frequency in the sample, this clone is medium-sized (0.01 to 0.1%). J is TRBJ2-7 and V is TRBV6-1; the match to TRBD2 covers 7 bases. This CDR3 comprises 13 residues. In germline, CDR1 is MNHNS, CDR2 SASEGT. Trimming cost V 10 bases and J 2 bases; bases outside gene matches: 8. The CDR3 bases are TGTGCCACCTGGGAAGCGGGGACCTACGAGCAGTACTTC. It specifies CATWEAGTYEQYF.

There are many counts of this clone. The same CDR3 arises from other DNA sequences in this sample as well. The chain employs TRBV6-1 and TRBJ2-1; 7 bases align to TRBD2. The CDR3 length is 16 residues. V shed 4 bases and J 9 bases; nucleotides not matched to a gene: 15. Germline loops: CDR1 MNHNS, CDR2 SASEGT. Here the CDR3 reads CASSASIAGGTGEQFF. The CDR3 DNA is TGTGCCAGCAGTGCTTCTATAGCGGGTGGTACGGGTGAGCAGTTCTTC.

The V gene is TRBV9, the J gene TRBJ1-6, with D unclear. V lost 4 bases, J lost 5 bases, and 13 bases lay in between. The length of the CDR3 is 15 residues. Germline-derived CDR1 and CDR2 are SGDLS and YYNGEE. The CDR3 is CASSSPDGNNSPLHF. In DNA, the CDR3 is TGTGCCAGCAGCTCTCCCGACGGAAATAATTCACCCCTCCACTTT.

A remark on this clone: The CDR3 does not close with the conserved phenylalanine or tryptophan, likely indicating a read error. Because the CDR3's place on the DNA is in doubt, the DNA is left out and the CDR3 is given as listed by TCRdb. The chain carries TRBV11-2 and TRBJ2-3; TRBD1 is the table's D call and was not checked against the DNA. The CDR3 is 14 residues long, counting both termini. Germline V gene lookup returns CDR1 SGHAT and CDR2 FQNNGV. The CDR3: CASSLGGGTDTEYL.

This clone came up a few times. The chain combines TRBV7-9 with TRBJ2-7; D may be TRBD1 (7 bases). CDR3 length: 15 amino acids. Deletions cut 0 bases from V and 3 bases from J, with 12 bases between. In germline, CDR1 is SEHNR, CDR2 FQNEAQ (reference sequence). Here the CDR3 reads CASSLAEGAYYEQYF. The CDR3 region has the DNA TGTGCCAGCAGCTTAGCGGAGGGGGCGTACTACGAGCAGTACTTC.

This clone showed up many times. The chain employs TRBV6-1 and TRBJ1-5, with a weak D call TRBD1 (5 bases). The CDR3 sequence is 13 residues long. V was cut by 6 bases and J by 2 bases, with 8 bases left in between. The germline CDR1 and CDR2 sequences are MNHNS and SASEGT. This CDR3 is CASRRDGNQPQHF. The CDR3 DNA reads TGTGCCAGCAGGAGGGACGGCAATCAGCCCCAGCATTTT.

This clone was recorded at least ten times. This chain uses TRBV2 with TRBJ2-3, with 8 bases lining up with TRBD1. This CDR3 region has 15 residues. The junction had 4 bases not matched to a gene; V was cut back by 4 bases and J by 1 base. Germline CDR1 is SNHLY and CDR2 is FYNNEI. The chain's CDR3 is CASSATGGGTDTQYF. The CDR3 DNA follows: TGTGCCAGCAGTGCCACAGGGGGTGGCACAGATACGCAGTATTTT.

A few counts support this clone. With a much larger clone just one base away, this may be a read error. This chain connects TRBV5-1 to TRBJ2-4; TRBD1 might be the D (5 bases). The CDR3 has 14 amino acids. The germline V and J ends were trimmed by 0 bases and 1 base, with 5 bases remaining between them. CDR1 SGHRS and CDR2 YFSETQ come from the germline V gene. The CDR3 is CASSLEGAKNIQYF. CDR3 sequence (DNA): TGCGCCAGCAGCTTGGAGGGGGCCAAAAACATTCAGTACTTC. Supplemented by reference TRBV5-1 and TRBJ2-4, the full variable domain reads KAGVTQTPRYLIKTRGQQVTLSCSPISGHRSVSWYQQTPGQGLQFLFEYFSETQRNKGNFPGRFSGRQFSNSRSEMNVSTLELGDSALYLCASSLEGAKNIQYFGAGTRLSVL.

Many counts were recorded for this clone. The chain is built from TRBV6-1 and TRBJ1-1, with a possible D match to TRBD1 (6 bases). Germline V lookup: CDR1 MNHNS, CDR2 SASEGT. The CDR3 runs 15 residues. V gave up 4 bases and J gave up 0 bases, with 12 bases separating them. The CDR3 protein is CASSGPGQVNTEAFF. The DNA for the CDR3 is TGTGCCAGCAGTGGGCCGGGACAAGTGAACACTGAAGCTTTCTTT.

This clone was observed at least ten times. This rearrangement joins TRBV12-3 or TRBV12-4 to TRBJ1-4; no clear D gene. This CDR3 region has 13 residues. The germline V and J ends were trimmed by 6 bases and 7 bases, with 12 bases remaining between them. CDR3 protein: CASRWTEVEKLFF. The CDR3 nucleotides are TGTGCCAGCAGGTGGACGGAGGTTGAAAAACTGTTTTTT.

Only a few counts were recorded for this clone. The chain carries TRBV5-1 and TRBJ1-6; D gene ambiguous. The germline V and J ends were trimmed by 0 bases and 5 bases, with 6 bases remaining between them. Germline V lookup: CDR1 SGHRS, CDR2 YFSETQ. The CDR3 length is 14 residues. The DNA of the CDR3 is TGCGCCAGCAGCTTGGAAGAGAATAATTCACCCCTCCACTTT. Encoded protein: CASSLEENNSPLHF.

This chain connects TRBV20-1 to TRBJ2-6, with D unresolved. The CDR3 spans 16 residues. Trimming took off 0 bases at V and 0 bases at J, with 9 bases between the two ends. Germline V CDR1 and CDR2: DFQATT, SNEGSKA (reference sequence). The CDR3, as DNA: TGCAGTGCTAGAGAACTTGGGGTCTCTGGGGCCAACGTCCTGACTTTC. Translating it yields CSARELGVSGANVLTF.

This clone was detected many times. The CDR3 reads CASSTGLDNEKLFF. Written as DNA, the CDR3 is TGTGCCAGCAGCACGGGTCTCGATAATGAAAAACTGTTTTTT. The chain uses TRBV5-6 and TRBJ1-4; D gene uncertain. The CDR3 length is 14 residues. Germline V CDR1 and CDR2: SGHDT, YYEEEE. The V end was cut by 4 bases, the J end by 4 bases, with 11 bases between.

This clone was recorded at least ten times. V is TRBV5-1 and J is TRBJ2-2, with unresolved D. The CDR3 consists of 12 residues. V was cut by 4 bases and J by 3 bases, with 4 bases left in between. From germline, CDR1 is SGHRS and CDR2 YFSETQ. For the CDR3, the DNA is TGCGCCAGCAGCCCATACACCGGGGAGCTGTTTTTT. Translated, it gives CASSPYTGELFF.